This is a list of T cell receptor beta chains from one sample in a study of CD8 T cells in Susac syndrome. TCRdb analysed the immunoSEQ multiplex PCR reads with MiXCR anew, one entry per CDR3 protein. Of 150,000 to 200,000 distinct CDR3 sequences listed, 80% to 95% are singletons. Sequenced input: CD4+ T cells from PBMCs. The receptor source for this set is a human donor with multiple sclerosis. Each CDR3 is given with its conserved first and last residue.

j_gene,v_gene,CDR3aa
TRBJ2-3,TRBV6-5,CASSYRRGTDTQYF
TRBJ2-7,TRBV12-3/TRBV12-4,CASSLEAGGREQYF
TRBJ2-7,TRBV20-1,CSAARRGAGSYEQYF
TRBJ1-2,TRBV12-3/TRBV12-4,CASSPPATF
TRBJ1-2,TRBV9,CASSVDSRVGYGYTF
TRBJ2-2,TRBV20-1,CSASRDSNTGELFF
TRBJ2-1,TRBV4-3,CASKSGVWDNEQFF
TRBJ2-5,TRBV30,CAWRNAETQYF
TRBJ2-3,TRBV27,CASSRGGRPDTQYF
TRBJ1-2,TRBV27,CASSPTWEDYGYTF
TRBJ1-2,TRBV7-2,CASSPDRASGYTF
TRBJ2-7,TRBV6-5,CYSRILRSDPFNF
TRBJ2-1,TRBV5-1,CASSLAGTEYNEQFF
TRBJ2-5,TRBV15,CATSGTGRERETQYF
TRBJ2-7,TRBV19,CASSRTGTNLYEQYF
TRBJ2-7,TRBV3-1,CASSQGLGVSYEQYF
TRBJ1-6,TRBV7-8,CASSLQGVRNSPLHF
TRBJ2-5,TRBV3-1,CASSQVGGETQYF
TRBJ2-5,TRBV7-2,CASSPGVTRETQYF
TRBJ2-1,TRBV5-4,CASSSRQGNNEQFF
TRBJ2-2,TRBV19,CASLRTANTGELFF
TRBJ2-5,TRBV2,CASSPGLAGSETQYF
TRBJ1-2,TRBV6-5,CASSSPTGTKVDYGYTF
TRBJ2-3,TRBV5-1,CASSLVAVSTDTQYF
TRBJ2-6,TRBV7-8,CASSLVAGVLGILTF
TRBJ2-5,TRBV5-1,CASSLGTVQETQYF
TRBJ2-5,TRBV29-1,CSVGLGGYETQYF
TRBJ1-2,TRBV30,CAWSPTRTEKPMGGYTF
TRBJ2-7,TRBV18,CASSPRLNSYEQYF
TRBJ1-5,TRBV5-6,CASSFRAAADYSNQPQHF
TRBJ1-5,TRBV3-1,CASSQGGGHQPQHF
TRBJ2-1,TRBV5-6,CASSRGTSGNNNEQFF
TRBJ2-6,TRBV11-2,CASSLWGAGANVLTF
TRBJ1-6,TRBV30,CAWTFGNSSPLHF
TRBJ1-2,TRBV2,CASGRGSGYTF
TRBJ2-2,TRBV10-3,CATGQLPNTGELFF
TRBJ2-1,TRBV28,CASSFSLLRGLDNEQFF
TRBJ2-1,TRBV24-1,CATSPGTGTYNEQFF
TRBJ2-3,TRBV10-3,CAISGQASTDTQYF
TRBJ1-6,TRBV30,CAWSVGILNSPLHF
TRBJ1-1,TRBV10-3,CAIHRGEATEAFF
TRBJ1-2,TRBV15,CATSREGRGGYGYTF
TRBJ2-5,TRBV28,CASSPLGGGSETQYF
TRBJ2-3,TRBV7-2,CASSLSGRGADTQYF
TRBJ2-3,TRBV7-3,CASSLTRDLITDTQYF
TRBJ2-7,TRBV6-1,CASSAPRGGGGYEQYF
TRBJ1-2,TRBV12-3/TRBV12-4,CASSLRGSYGYTF
TRBJ1-2,TRBV19,CASSEQGRVGGYTF
TRBJ2-7,TRBV7-2,CASSIRGQGGEQYF
TRBJ2-5,TRBV30,CAWSGTGNRETQYF
TRBJ1-1,TRBV5-6,CASSPLGMVTEAFF
TRBJ1-2,TRBV6-2/TRBV6-3,CASSSGTGSHGYTF
TRBJ2-7,TRBV7-2,CASSLEAGGHLFYEQYF
TRBJ2-7,TRBV11-2,CASSSPRQGDYEQYF
TRBJ2-7,TRBV18,CASSLGTGPRYEQYF
TRBJ2-1,TRBV7-3,CASSLGRGGYNEQFF
TRBJ1-5,TRBV30,CAWSWGNQPQHF
TRBJ2-1,TRBV2,CASSSTGLNEQFF
TRBJ1-5,TRBV6-2/TRBV6-3,CASSPRQDSNQPQHF
TRBJ1-5,TRBV24-1,CATSGRWSNQPQHF